This is a list of T cell receptor beta chains from one sample in a study of long-term antiretroviral therapy in people with HIV. Repertoires were generated with immunoSEQ multiplex PCR, while TCRdb's copy carries only in-frame clones and drops some. This sample has 20,000 to 30,000 clones; about 86% occur once, and the top ten carry roughly 6%. This sample comprised unsorted PBMCs, obtained 0.7 years before starting antiretroviral therapy. The receptors derive from a man younger than 40 with HIV. The CDR3 runs from the conserved cysteine through the conserved F or W. Fields, in order: CDR3 DNA, CDR3 protein, V gene, D gene, J gene, clone size. A D gene is named only where the DNA matches it firmly. Clone size is stated in some rows and not others, as once, few, many or a class when expanded.

TGTGCCAGCAGCTTAGGAAGGGGTCTGACTGAAGCTTTCTTT,CASSLGRGLTEAFF,TRBV7-2,.,TRBJ1-1,.
TGTGCCAGCAGCTCGGGACAGCGAGAGACCCAGTACTTC,CASSSGQRETQYF,TRBV11-1,TRBD1,TRBJ2-5,.
TGTGCCAGCAGTGAAGACCTAGGGGTTGCCTATGGCTACACCTTC,CASSEDLGVAYGYTF,TRBV6-1,.,TRBJ1-2,.
TGCGCCAGCAGCCAGACAGTAACCGGGGAGCTGTTTTTT,CASSQTVTGELFF,TRBV5-1,.,TRBJ2-2,.
TGTGCCAGCAGCCAAAGGACAGGGAGGATCACTGAAGCTTTCTTT,CASSQRTGRITEAFF,TRBV14,TRBD1,TRBJ1-1,.
TGTGCCAGCGGGGCTTTCCGAGATACGCAGTATTTT,CASGAFRDTQYF,TRBV19,.,TRBJ2-3,.
TGTGCCAGCAGTGCTCAACCAGGGGGGAGGGATGAGCAGTTCTTC,CASSAQPGGRDEQFF,TRBV25-1,.,TRBJ2-1,few
TGTGCCAGCAGTGAAGTACAGGGAGGGGGGGAACTGTTTTTT,CASSEVQGGGELFF,TRBV6-1,.,TRBJ1-4,.
TGTGCCAGCTCTCCAATCCGAGGGACTCAAGAGGCTAGCGGGAGGCCGGGGGATACGCAGTATTTT,CASSPIRGTQEASGRPGDTQYF,TRBV18,TRBD2,TRBJ2-3,.
TGTGCCAGCAGGAAGGGCTGGGAGGGGGGCTCTAACTATGGCTACACCTTC,CASRKGWEGGSNYGYTF,TRBV28,.,TRBJ1-2,.
TGTGCCAGCAGCTTTAGTAGCCCGCAAGGTACTGAAGCTTTCTTT,CASSFSSPQGTEAFF,TRBV7-8,.,TRBJ1-1,once
TGTGCCTGGAATCGGGGGCGGGCGCAAGAGACCCAGTACTTC,CAWNRGRAQETQYF,TRBV30,.,TRBJ2-5,.
TGTGCCAGCAGCTTAGGGGCGGGAAGGTTTTCCTACGAGCAGTACTTC,CASSLGAGRFSYEQYF,TRBV7-8,.,TRBJ2-7,.
TGTGCCAGCAGCCAAGACAGGGGGCCCGGGGAGCTGTTTTTT,CASSQDRGPGELFF,TRBV4-2,TRBD1,TRBJ2-2,.
TGTGCCAGCAGCCAAGGTGAGGGGTTCTCTGGAAACACCATATATTTT,CASSQGEGFSGNTIYF,TRBV4-2,.,TRBJ1-3,once
TGCGCCAGCAGCCAAGATTGGGACAGCTCTGGAAACACCATATATTTT,CASSQDWDSSGNTIYF,TRBV4-3,TRBD1,TRBJ1-3,.
TGTGCCAGCAGCGTGGGAGGCACTGAAGCTTTCTTT,CASSVGGTEAFF,TRBV11-2,.,TRBJ1-1,once
TGTGCCAGCAGCCGACAGGGGTTCGGCTATGGCTACACCTTC,CASSRQGFGYGYTF,TRBV28,TRBD1,TRBJ1-2,.
TGTGCCAGCAGTCCGCTCGGGGGTAGCAATCAGCCCCAGCATTTT,CASSPLGGSNQPQHF,TRBV27,.,TRBJ1-5,.
TGTGCCAGCAGTGAGTGGCAGGGATTTCGAAAAGAGACCCAGTACTTC,CASSEWQGFRKETQYF,TRBV6-1,.,TRBJ2-5,large